Presented here are 27 T cell receptor beta chains from one specimen sequenced in a study of OX40 agonist ivuxolimab in advanced cancers. Libraries came from the immunoSEQ multiplex PCR assay. TCRdb carries this immuneACCESS record with in-frame sequences only. Its versions omit some clonotypes, under half of them owing to an unresolved V gene in the studies checked, with the rest unexplained. The table for this sample lists about 36,000 clones; 70% to 80% of them were counted only once. About a fifth of the sample comes from the top ten. Source: CD4+ or CD8+ T cells sorted from blood, taken in a trial of the OX40 agonist ivuxolimab. The source of these receptors is an adult with an advanced solid tumor such as melanoma, head and neck, liver or kidney cancer.

The chain combines TRBV27 with TRBJ2-5; TRBD1 matches at 9 bases. Germline V gives CDR1 MNHEY, CDR2 SMNVEV (reference sequence). This CDR3 region has 17 residues. Germline trimming cut 5 bases from V and 5 bases from J; bases unmatched to any gene: 15. The CDR3 region has the DNA TGTGCCAGCAGTCCCCAATCCGGGACAGGGATCATGGAGACCCAGTACTTC. Amino acids: CASSPQSGTGIMETQYF.

CDR3 nucleotide sequence: TGTGCCAGCAGCCAAATTCCGGGATCTAGCACAGATACGCAGTATTTT. Translated: CASSQIPGSSTDTQYF. The chain carries TRBV7-9 and TRBJ2-3, with D maybe TRBD2 (5 bases). V was pared by 5 bases and J by 0 bases, with 15 bases between. The CDR3 extends over 16 amino acids. Germline values: CDR1 SEHNR, CDR2 FQNEAQ (reference sequence).

The chain is built from TRBV5-1 and TRBJ2-7; 8 nucleotides match TRBD1. The CDR3 spans 13 residues. V trimming: 3 bases; J trimming: 1 base; junction bases outside the gene matches: 0. Germline CDR1 is SGHRS and CDR2 is YFSETQ. CDR3 sequence (DNA): TGCGCCAGCAGCTGGACAGGGTCCTACGAGCAGTACTTC. It translates to CASSWTGSYEQYF. The variable domain in full, with the rest retrieved from reference TRBV5-1 and TRBJ2-7, is KAGVTQTPRYLIKTRGQQVTLSCSPISGHRSVSWYQQTPGQGLQFLFEYFSETQRNKGNFPGRFSGRQFSNSRSEMNVSTLELGDSALYLCASSWTGSYEQYFGPGTRLTVT.

V gene TRBV5-1 combines with J gene TRBJ2-3; the match to TRBD2 covers 10 bases. Losses at the gene ends were 3 bases for V and 3 bases for J; bases not matched to a gene: 10. The CDR3 is 17 amino acids. Germline-derived CDR1 and CDR2 are SGHRS and YFSETQ. The CDR3 reads CASSWDESGRDTDTQYF. The DNA for the CDR3 is TGCGCCAGCAGCTGGGACGAGAGCGGGAGGGATACAGATACGCAGTATTTT.

This clone has just a few counts. The V call is TRBV2, the J call TRBJ1-1, with D possibly TRBD1 on 5 matching bases. Deletions cut 1 base from V and 0 bases from J, with 6 bases between. CDR1 is SNHLY and CDR2 is FYNNEI in the germline V gene. The CDR3 totals 14 residues. The CDR3 DNA sequence: TGTGCCAGCAGTGAAGTGACAGTGAACACTGAAGCTTTCTTT. Translation: CASSEVTVNTEAFF.

The table lists this clone with a few counts. The chain links TRBV9 to TRBJ1-3; D is unresolved. The length of the CDR3 is 15 residues. In germline, CDR1 is SGDLS, CDR2 YYNGEE. V gave up 0 bases and J gave up 3 bases, with 10 bases separating them. In DNA form, the CDR3 reads TGTGCCAGCAGCGTAGACGTGGAGAGTGGAAACACCATATATTTT. Amino acid sequence: CASSVDVESGNTIYF.

This clone came up a few times. The rearrangement uses TRBV7-2 and TRBJ2-4; D might be TRBD2 (5 bases). Germline CDR1 and CDR2: SGHTA and FQGNSA. This CDR3 is built from 13 residues. The V gene lost 1 base and the J gene lost 8 bases, with 9 bases spanning the gap. In nucleotides, the CDR3 is TGTGCCAGCAGCTTAGAAAGCGGTGACATTCAGTACTTC. This translates into CASSLESGDIQYF. The full variable domain, in which reference TRBV7-2 and TRBJ2-4 provide the parts outside the CDR3, is GAGVSQSPSNKVTEKGKDVELRCDPISGHTALYWYRQSLGQGLEFLIYFQGNSAPDKSGLPSDRFSAERTGGSVSTLTIQRTQQEDSAVYLCASSLESGDIQYFGAGTRLSVL.

V gene TRBV7-9 combines with J gene TRBJ2-1; D possibly corresponds to TRBD2 (5 bases). Germline V gene data show CDR1 as SEHNR and CDR2 as FQNEAQ (reference sequence). This CDR3 comprises 16 residues. Trimming took off 5 bases at V and 0 bases at J, with 14 bases between the two ends. The CDR3 loop reads CASSPPSQSSYNEQFF. In DNA form, the CDR3 reads TGTGCCAGCAGCCCACCTAGCCAGAGCTCCTACAATGAGCAGTTCTTC.

This clone was seen repeatedly, ten times or more. The V and J genes are TRBV27 and TRBJ1-1, with TRBD1 as a possible D gene (5 bases). The germline V and J ends were trimmed by 4 bases and 0 bases, with 9 bases remaining between them. This CDR3 contains 14 residues. The germline V gene encodes CDR1 MNHEY and CDR2 SMNVEV (reference sequence). The CDR3 coding sequence is TGTGCCAGCAGTTCGGGACTTATGAACACTGAAGCTTTCTTT. The encoded protein is CASSSGLMNTEAFF.

Remarks on this clone: Other DNA sequences in the sample encode the same CDR3. The chain links TRBV28 to TRBJ1-5; D possibly corresponds to TRBD1 (5 bases). This CDR3 is 12 amino acids long. Looked up from germline, CDR1 is MDHEN and CDR2 is SYDVKM. Between the trimmed V and J ends, which lost 5 bases and 9 bases, there was a span of 11 bases. The CDR3 here is CASSPPRGPQHF. As DNA, the CDR3 is TGTGCCAGCAGTCCCCCGAGGGGGCCCCAGCATTTT.

V is TRBV2 and J is TRBJ1-1; D gene unclear. This CDR3 spans 13 amino acids. The V gene's germline CDR1 is SNHLY and CDR2 FYNNEI. The V end was cut by 2 bases, the J end by 1 base, with 5 bases between. CDR3 bases: TGTGCCAGCAGTGAACTTTGGAACACTGAAGCTTTCTTT. Translating gives CASSELWNTEAFF.

The genes are TRBV9 and TRBJ2-1; D possibly corresponds to TRBD1 (6 bases). V lost 0 bases, J lost 4 bases, and 11 bases lay in between. CDR1 is SGDLS and CDR2 is YYNGEE in the germline V gene. CDR3 length equals 15 residues. The CDR3 bases are TGTGCCAGCAGCGTAGAGGGGGAACGATACAATGAGCAGTTCTTC. Its protein product is CASSVEGERYNEQFF.

This clone was detected a few times. The V call is TRBV6-5, the J call TRBJ2-7, with 9 bases aligning to TRBD1. After removal of 2 bases from V and 7 bases from J, the junction contained 9 bases not matched to a gene. The CDR3 loop spans 15 amino acids. Germline V gives CDR1 MNHEY, CDR2 SVGAGI. The CDR3: CASSYGDREAGEQYF. The CDR3 DNA reads TGTGCCAGCAGTTACGGGGACAGGGAGGCGGGTGAGCAGTACTTC.

The chain links TRBV27 to TRBJ2-3; 8 bases are shared with TRBD2. The germline V gene encodes CDR1 MNHEY and CDR2 SMNVEV (reference sequence). With 6 bases clipped from V and 1 base from J, the junction kept 6 bases outside the gene matches. This CDR3 region has 15 residues. CDR3 sequence: CASSLAGRGTDTQYF. DNA of the CDR3: TGTGCCAGCAGCCTAGCGGGTCGAGGCACAGATACGCAGTATTTT.

The chain uses TRBV6-1 and TRBJ1-1, with a possible D match to TRBD1 (6 bases). Between the trimmed V and J ends, which lost 6 bases and 5 bases, there was a span of 19 bases. This CDR3 has 15 residues. Germline values: CDR1 MNHNS, CDR2 SASEGT. CDR3 coding DNA: TGTGCCAGCAGGGACGTCGGGGGGCTTACGACTGAAGCTTTCTTT. It translates to CASRDVGGLTTEAFF.

This chain connects TRBV28 to TRBJ2-2; either TRBD1 or TRBD2 may supply D (6 bases each). The CDR3 is made up of 16 amino acids. The V gene lost 1 base and the J gene lost 3 bases, with 12 bases spanning the gap. CDR1 and CDR2 from the germline V gene are MDHEN and SYDVKM. The CDR3 here is CASSLLPGDYTGELFF. In DNA, the CDR3 is TGTGCCAGCAGTTTATTACCAGGGGACTACACCGGGGAGCTGTTTTTT.

This chain links TRBV28 with TRBJ2-1; 8 positions agree with TRBD1. J gave up 11 bases and V 5 bases, and 14 bases lay outside the gene matches. The CDR3 covers 15 residues. Per germline, CDR1 MDHEN and CDR2 SYDVKM. This chain's CDR3 is CASSHDRGKEVQQFF. The CDR3 DNA follows: TGTGCCAGCAGTCATGACAGGGGAAAGGAGGTACAGCAGTTCTTC.

The V and J genes are TRBV28 and TRBJ1-5; perhaps TRBD1 as D (6 bases). The CDR3 is made up of 14 amino acids. The V gene lost 6 bases and the J gene lost 5 bases, with 14 bases spanning the gap. The germline CDR1 and CDR2 sequences are MDHEN and SYDVKM. The CDR3 reads CASSHRGGHQPQHF. For the CDR3, the DNA is TGTGCCAGCAGCCACCGTGGGGGGCATCAGCCCCAGCATTTT.

This sequence joins TRBV30 and TRBJ2-1; no reliable D call. This CDR3 has 13 amino acids. The ends were cut back, 0 bases at V and 5 bases at J, with 8 bases in the middle. In germline, CDR1 is GTSNPN, CDR2 SVGIG (reference sequence). CDR3 in amino acids: CAWSVHPNNEQFF. As DNA, the CDR3 is TGTGCCTGGAGTGTCCATCCCAACAATGAGCAGTTCTTC.

V usage is TRBV27 and J usage is TRBJ2-7, with 7 bases identical to TRBD1. Unmatched junction bases numbered 9, after V lost 3 bases and J lost 7 bases. This CDR3 has 14 residues. In germline, CDR1 is MNHEY, CDR2 SMNVEV (reference sequence). For the CDR3, the DNA is TGTGCCAGCAGTTTTGCAACCGACAGGGCGGAGCAGTACTTC. Protein sequence: CASSFATDRAEQYF.

V gene TRBV28 combines with J gene TRBJ2-1; the match to TRBD1 covers 7 bases. The CDR3 covers 17 residues. CDR1 and CDR2 (germline): MDHEN, SYDVKM. The V segment lost 5 bases and the J segment 6 bases; nucleotides outside the gene matches: 16. Written as DNA, the CDR3 is TGTGCCAGCAGTCCCGAGTCCGGGACAGCCCCCCCCAATGAGCAGTTCTTC. Its translation is CASSPESGTAPPNEQFF. The whole variable domain, remainder taken from reference TRBV28 and TRBJ2-1, is DVKVTQSSRYLVKRTGEKVFLECVQDMDHENMFWYRQDPGLGLRLIYFSYDVKMKEKGDIPEGYSVSREKKERFSLILESASTNQTSMYLCASSPESGTAPPNEQFFGPGTRLTVL.

The chain couples TRBV5-6 to TRBJ2-2; a possible D gene is TRBD1 (5 bases). The CDR3 has 16 residues. The ends were cut back, 2 bases at V and 4 bases at J, with 15 bases in the middle. Germline CDR1 SGHDT, CDR2 YYEEEE. The CDR3 spells CASSLGSGRGTGELFF. In DNA, the CDR3 is TGTGCCAGCAGCTTAGGTTCTGGTAGGGGCACCGGGGAGCTGTTTTTT.

The chain is built from TRBV7-8 and TRBJ2-5; D is unclear. Between the trimmed V and J ends, which lost 3 bases and 1 base, there was a span of 12 bases. CDR1 and CDR2 from the germline V gene are SGHVS and FQNEAQ. The CDR3 loop spans 15 amino acids. As DNA, the CDR3 is TGTGCCAGCAGCTTGCCCTTATACGGCCAAGAGACCCAGTACTTC. Protein sequence: CASSLPLYGQETQYF.

The chain recombines TRBV27 with TRBJ1-1, with 8 positions matching TRBD1. The CDR3 contains 17 residues. Germline V gives CDR1 MNHEY, CDR2 SMNVEV (reference sequence). The V segment lost 4 bases and the J segment 1 base; nucleotides outside the gene matches: 11. The CDR3 DNA reads TGTGCCAGCAGTTCGCTCTCTACCGGACAGGGGAACACTGAAGCTTTCTTT. Translation gives CASSSLSTGQGNTEAFF.

Sample share makes this clone medium-sized. The J gene is TRBJ2-6, the V gene TRBV7-9, with a tentative D call TRBD2 (7 bases). CDR3 length: 17 residues. V shed 5 bases and J shed 4 bases, with 18 bases lying between them. Germline V lookup: CDR1 SEHNR, CDR2 FQNEAQ (reference sequence). The CDR3 bases are TGTGCCAGCAGCGTATCGACCCGGGGGGCCGGGGCCAACGTCCTGACTTTC. The encoded protein is CASSVSTRGAGANVLTF.

This clone is medium-sized (0.01 to 0.1%) by share. The chain recombines TRBV28 with TRBJ1-1, with TRBD1 identical over 7 bases. V lost 5 bases to trimming and J lost 8 bases; unmatched junction nucleotides: 8. This CDR3 contains 13 residues. Looked up from germline, CDR1 is MDHEN and CDR2 is SYDVKM. CDR3: CASSNRGQIEAFF. The CDR3, as DNA: TGTGCCAGCAGTAATAGGGGGCAGATCGAAGCTTTCTTT.

The table lists this clone with a few counts. The V and J genes are TRBV4-1 and TRBJ2-1, with D hard to call. Trimming pared 5 bases from V and 0 bases from J, leaving 11 bases between. The CDR3 extends over 15 amino acids. In germline, CDR1 is MGHRA, CDR2 YSYEKL. CDR3 residues: CASSYTRFSYNEQFF. CDR3 coding DNA: TGCGCCAGCAGCTACACCCGCTTCTCCTACAATGAGCAGTTCTTC.